These 7 T cell receptor beta chains came from one sample sequenced in a study of blood T cell repertoires in COVID-19. The repertoire was sequenced with immunoSEQ multiplex PCR; TCRdb's copy has only in-frame clones and lacks some. The sample shows around 94,000 clones, roughly nine tenths of them seen only once. The sample was peripheral blood. Source of these receptors: a middle-aged man with active COVID-19.

V usage is TRBV7-2 and J usage is TRBJ1-5, with D possibly TRBD1 on 5 matching bases. This CDR3 comprises 17 residues. Germline CDR1 and CDR2: SGHTA and FQGNSA. V lost 1 base and J lost 0, with 13 bases in between. The CDR3 sequence: CASSLVGRGNSNQPQHF. In DNA form, the CDR3 reads TGTGCCAGCAGCTTAGTCGGGAGGGGAAATAGCAATCAGCCCCAGCATTTT.

This clone was seen only once. The V and J genes are TRBV6-5 and TRBJ2-1; 10 bases line up with TRBD2. This CDR3 is built from 15 residues. Germline values: CDR1 MNHEY, CDR2 SVGAGI. V shed 5 bases, J shed 4 bases, and the junction held 5 bases outside the gene matches. The CDR3 bases are TGTGCCAGCAGTCCAACTAGCGGGGTTTACAATGAGCAGTTCTTC. Translated, it gives CASSPTSGVYNEQFF.

In its sample, this clone was seen a few times. The chain couples TRBV6-4 to TRBJ1-5; 11 bases fit TRBD1. The CDR3 length is 15 residues. In germline, CDR1 is MRHNA, CDR2 SNTAGT. V was clipped by 9 bases and J by 2 bases; unmatched bases: 6. CDR3: CARIRDRGCNQPQHF. The CDR3 bases are TGTGCCAGAATTCGGGACAGGGGGTGCAATCAGCCCCAGCATTTT.

This clone was counted between two and nine times. The rearrangement links TRBV5-1 to TRBJ1-6; D unresolved. Germline V lookup: CDR1 SGHRS, CDR2 YFSETQ. The V gene lost 0 bases and the J gene lost 0 bases, with 7 bases spanning the gap. The CDR3 runs to 16 residues. In DNA, the CDR3 is TGCGCCAGCAGCTTGGGAGGGAGCTCCTATAATTCACCCCTCCACTTT. This encodes CASSLGGSSYNSPLHF. The complete variable domain, with remaining parts taken from reference TRBV5-1 and TRBJ1-6, reads KAGVTQTPRYLIKTRGQQVTLSCSPISGHRSVSWYQQTPGQGLQFLFEYFSETQRNKGNFPGRFSGRQFSNSRSEMNVSTLELGDSALYLCASSLGGSSYNSPLHFGNGTRLTVT.

This chain joins TRBV7-2 and TRBJ2-1; 7 bases are a match to TRBD2. This CDR3 comprises 14 residues. Unmatched junction bases numbered 0, after V lost 0 bases and J lost 4 bases. The germline V gene encodes CDR1 SGHTA and CDR2 FQGNSA. CDR3 sequence (DNA): TGTGCCAGCAGCTTAGCGCGGGAGTACAATGAGCAGTTCTTC. It encodes CASSLAREYNEQFF.

The chain employs TRBV19 and TRBJ1-1, with 9 bases identical to TRBD1. The J segment lost 5 bases and the V segment lost 5 bases, leaving 6 bases of the junction unmatched. In germline, CDR1 is LNHDA, CDR2 SQIVND (reference sequence). The CDR3 is 14 residues long. The CDR3 nucleotides read TGTGCCAGTAGTTCCACAGGGGGCAGGACTGAAGCTTTCTTT. Amino acid sequence: CASSSTGGRTEAFF.

There are a few counts of this clone. The gene calls are TRBV29-1 and TRBJ2-7; weak D call: TRBD1 (8 bases). V lost 7 bases to trimming and J lost 6 bases, with 19 bases between them. Germline assignment: CDR1 SQVTM and CDR2 ANQGSEA. CDR3 length equals 13 residues. The DNA for the CDR3 is TGCAGCGCCCAGGGGGCGGGGGCTTCCGAGCAGTACTTC. Translation gives CSAQGAGASEQYF.